Listed below are T cell receptor beta chains from one sample, sequenced in a study of T cell repertoires in cytomegalovirus infection. Their antigens are not known. Each CDR3 protein is one row after TCRdb ran MiXCR on the reads. The sample contains some 50,000 distinct CDR3 sequences, 20% to 25% of which appear only once. Sample: CD8+ T cells from cultured PBMCs, taken from culture after CMV antigen stimulation. The receptor source for this set is a human donor in good health (CMV status not recorded). Some clones in this sample may be carry-over from other donors' samples. Each CDR3 is given with its conserved first and last residue. Fields, in order: J gene, V gene, D gene, CDR3 length, clone size, CDR3 DNA, CDR3 protein. The D gene is left open where the match is weak. Part of the rows lack a size; the others show once, few, many or a class for expanded clones.

TRBJ1-1 | TRBV7-9 | - | 15 | few | TGTGCCAGCAGCTCCCTTACAGCGGCGAACACTGAAGCTTTCTTT | CASSSLTAANTEAFF
TRBJ2-1 | TRBV19 | - | 14 | few | TGTGCCACGACGCCCCGCGTCCGGGGCAATGAGCAGTTCTTC | CATTPRVRGNEQFF
TRBJ1-2 | TRBV7-2 | - | 15 | - | TGTGCCAGCACCCCCTTGACCGGAGGGGGCTATGGCTACACCTTC | CASTPLTGGGYGYTF
TRBJ2-7 | TRBV7-6 | TRBD1 | 15 | few | TGTGCCAGCAGCTTACGGGACAGGGATAACGAGGCGCAGTACTTC | CASSLRDRDNEAQYF
TRBJ1-2 | TRBV7-2 | - | 14 | few | TGTGCCAGCAGCTGGTCGGCCGCGGACTATGGCTACACCTTC | CASSWSAADYGYTF
TRBJ2-1 | TRBV27 | - | 12 | few | TGTGCCAGCAGACGGATAGGGAATGAGCAGTTCTTC | CASRRIGNEQFF
TRBJ1-5 | TRBV2 | TRBD1 | 14 | - | TGTGCCAGCAGTGGGGGACAGGAATATCAGCCCCAGCATTTT | CASSGGQEYQPQHF
TRBJ2-1 | TRBV7-2 | TRBD2 | 15 | many | TGTGCCAGCAGCTTAGTAGCGGGGGGTTACAATGAGCAGTTCTTC | CASSLVAGGYNEQFF
TRBJ2-1 | TRBV4-1 | - | 14 | many | TGCGCCAGCAGCCAAGATTGGCAGGGCTATGAGCAGTTCTTC | CASSQDWQGYEQFF
TRBJ2-7 | TRBV14 | TRBD2 | 17 | - | TGTGCCAGCAGCCCGGATGTTCTTAGCGGGAGGGGGGACGAGCAGTACTTC | CASSPDVLSGRGDEQYF
TRBJ1-1 | TRBV28 | TRBD1 | 13 | - | TGTGCCAGCAGTTTAATTTCAGGGGGTGAAGCTTTCTTT | CASSLISGGEAFF
TRBJ1-1 | TRBV12-3/TRBV12-4 | - | 13 | few | TGTGCCAGCAGTTTAGTGGCACACGATGAAGCTTTCTTT | CASSLVAHDEAFF
TRBJ2-5 | TRBV7-9 | TRBD1 | 12 | few | TGTGCCACCCGGACAGGGCGAGAGACCCAGTACTTC | CATRTGRETQYF
TRBJ1-6 | TRBV28 | - | 14 | many | TGTGCCAGCAGTTTCCCCTGGCAGTCACCGCTCCTCCACTTT | CASSFPWQSPLLHF
TRBJ2-3 | TRBV6-5 | - | 17 | few | TGTGCCAGCAGTACCAGATCTAGCTCTCTGGTCACAGATACGCAGTATTTT | CASSTRSSSLVTDTQYF
TRBJ2-3 | TRBV3-1 | TRBD2 | 17 | - | TGTGCCAGCAGCCACCCCCCCGACGGGAGGTGGGGAGATACGCAGTATTTT | CASSHPPDGRWGDTQYF
TRBJ1-1 | TRBV19 | - | 14 | few | TGTGCCAGTAGTTTCGACCGGGTGAACACTGAAGCTTTCTTT | CASSFDRVNTEAFF
TRBJ2-1 | TRBV7-8 | - | 12 | few | TGTGCCACCGGCTTGGGTTACAATGAGCAGTTCTTC | CATGLGYNEQFF
TRBJ1-4 | TRBV7-6 | - | 14 | few | TGTGCCAGCGTATCGGACGGGCCCCAGGAAAAACTGTTTTTT | CASVSDGPQEKLFF
TRBJ2-5 | TRBV12-3/TRBV12-4 | - | 11 | - | TGTGCCAGCAGCCGGGGGGAGACCCAGTACTTC | CASSRGETQYF